These 27 T cell receptor beta chains originate from one sample sequenced in a study of T cell repertoires in cytomegalovirus infection. MiXCR was run by TCRdb on the reads, yielding one entry per CDR3 protein. The top ten clones hold less than 15% of a sample with 450,000 to 650,000 distinct CDR3 sequences, about 30% of them seen once. Sequencing was carried out using PBMCs. These receptors all come from a human donor in good health (CMV status not recorded). Some clones in this sample may be carry-over from other donors' samples.

This clonotype was picked up a small number of times. This chain uses TRBV6-1 with TRBJ1-5, with D possibly being TRBD1 (6 bases). The CDR3 covers 14 residues. Germline values: CDR1 MNHNS, CDR2 SASEGT. The ends were cut back, 5 bases at V and 3 bases at J, with 11 bases in the middle. In DNA, the CDR3 is TGTGCCAGCAGTCCTACAGGGCCCAATCAGCCCCAGCATTTT. Protein product: CASSPTGPNQPQHF.

The V and J genes are TRBV28 and TRBJ2-2; the D is unclear. V was pared by 6 bases and J by 0 bases, with 17 bases between. The CDR3 is made up of 17 amino acids. Germline-derived CDR1 and CDR2 are MDHEN and SYDVKM. CDR3: CASSHGQVPANTGELFF. CDR3 bases: TGTGCCAGCAGCCACGGTCAGGTTCCCGCGAACACCGGGGAGCTGTTTTTT.

This clonotype appeared once. CDR3 coding DNA: TGTGCCAGCAGCGTCTTTTTGGAGGGCCCTATAAATGAGCAGTTCTTC. It translates to CASSVFLEGPINEQFF. This chain uses TRBV13 with TRBJ2-1; perhaps TRBD2 as D (6 bases). The CDR3 has 16 residues. Germline CDR1 reads PRHDT; CDR2 reads FYEKMQ (reference sequence). Deletions cut 5 bases from V and 7 bases from J, with 21 bases between.

The chain uses TRBV19 and TRBJ1-6, with D possibly matching TRBD1 (5 bases). The length of the CDR3 is 14 residues. V lost 5 bases and J 15 bases, leaving 20 bases between the germline ends. CDR1 and CDR2 (germline): LNHDA, SQIVND (reference sequence). The CDR3: CASSLGEFVVGLHF. CDR3 sequence (DNA): TGTGCCAGTAGTTTGGGGGAGTTCGTAGTCGGCCTCCACTTT.

The V gene is TRBV24-1, the J gene TRBJ2-1; possibly TRBD1 for D (5 bases). The germline gives CDR1 KGHDR, CDR2 SFDVKD. V was shortened by 0 bases and J by 9 bases, with 20 bases between the two germline ends. This CDR3 is built from 17 residues. CDR3 loop: CATSDLAGQGGFGEQFF. CDR3 sequence (DNA): TGTGCCACCAGTGATTTGGCTGGTCAGGGCGGTTTCGGTGAGCAGTTCTTC.

The chain combines TRBV4-2 with TRBJ1-1; no reliable D call. Trimming removed 0 bases at V and 5 bases at J, with 7 bases between. The CDR3 contains 13 residues. The germline CDR1 and CDR2 sequences are LGHNA and YNFKEQ. The CDR3 DNA is TGTGCCAGCAGCCAAGAGTCGGTGACTGAAGCTTTCTTT. Encoded protein: CASSQESVTEAFF.

This clonotype was seen a few times. This sequence joins TRBV27 and TRBJ1-2; D not certain. The V end was cut by 5 bases, the J end by 9 bases, with 16 bases between. This CDR3 is 13 amino acids long. Per the germline V gene, CDR1 is MNHEY and CDR2 is SMNVEV (reference sequence). The chain's CDR3 is CASSPTMESSYTF. The CDR3, as DNA: TGTGCCAGCAGTCCAACTATGGAGAGTAGCTACACCTTC.

The chain carries TRBV7-2 and TRBJ2-3, with a possible D match to TRBD2 (7 bases). Germline V gene data show CDR1 as SGHTA and CDR2 as FQGNSA. The V end lost 2 bases, the J end lost 4 bases, and 10 bases lay between the germline ends. This CDR3 spans 14 amino acids. CDR3 protein: CASSLLGGPDTQYF. CDR3 coding DNA: TGTGCCAGCAGCTTACTGGGGGGGCCAGATACGCAGTATTTT.

The sample holds a few counts of this clonotype. The V and J genes are TRBV12-3 or TRBV12-4 and TRBJ2-7; D is tentatively TRBD1 or TRBD2 (5 bases each). The CDR3 spans 17 residues. V was cut by 6 bases and J by 3 bases, with 24 bases left in between. The CDR3 DNA reads TGTGCCAGCAGCCCCGTCCTAGGGACGGACACCTACTACGAGCAGTACGTC. This sequence encodes CASSPVLGTDTYYEQYV.

V and J are TRBV29-1 and TRBJ1-1; 8 nucleotides line up with TRBD1. Looked up from germline, CDR1 is SQVTM and CDR2 is ANQGSEA. The CDR3 spans 14 residues. V lost 6 bases and J lost 1; bases outside the gene matches: 7. The CDR3 loop is CSVGLGTGNTEAFF. The CDR3 coding sequence is TGCAGCGTGGGTCTTGGGACAGGGAACACTGAAGCTTTCTTT. The full variable domain, its missing parts supplied by reference TRBV29-1 and TRBJ1-1, is SAVISQKPSRDICQRGTSLTIQCQVDSQVTMMFWYRQQPGQSLTLIATANQGSEATYESGFVIDKFPISRPNLTFSTLTVSNMSPEDSSIYLCSVGLGTGNTEAFFGQGTRLTVV.

V is TRBV14 and J is TRBJ2-1, with a possible D match to TRBD2 (5 bases). The CDR3 consists of 14 residues. The V gene's germline CDR1 is SGHDN and CDR2 FVKESK. V gave up 1 base and J gave up 6 bases, with 10 bases separating them. In DNA form, the CDR3 reads TGTGCCAGCAGCCAAGGTCGGGAATTCAATGAGCAGTTCTTC. Encoded protein: CASSQGREFNEQFF.

In this sample, this clonotype turned up a few times. V is TRBV11-2 and J is TRBJ1-5; maybe TRBD1 (5 bases). Trimming removed 5 bases from V and 5 bases from J, with 16 bases in between. Per the germline V gene, CDR1 is SGHAT and CDR2 is FQNNGV. CDR3 length equals 15 residues. Here the CDR3 reads CASSAGTRWDQPQHF. The CDR3 DNA reads TGTGCCAGCAGCGCTGGGACCAGGTGGGATCAGCCCCAGCATTTT.

This chain connects TRBV28 to TRBJ2-1, with 9 bases aligning to TRBD2. Losses at the gene ends were 2 bases for V and 9 bases for J; bases not matched to a gene: 8. The CDR3 is made up of 15 amino acids. The germline V gene has CDR1 MDHEN and CDR2 SYDVKM. Here the CDR3 reads CASSLIVSSGSEQFF. In DNA, the CDR3 is TGTGCCAGCAGTTTAATCGTTAGTAGCGGGAGTGAGCAGTTCTTC.

This clonotype showed up many times. The J gene is TRBJ2-5, the V gene TRBV7-2; 7 bases map to TRBD1. The junction had 22 bases not matched to a gene; V was cut back by 8 bases and J by 4 bases. The V gene's germline CDR1 is SGHTA and CDR2 FQGNSA. The CDR3 runs 18 residues. CDR3 in DNA: TGTGCCAGCCGACGGGATTTAGGGTCAGGGGGTGAGGTAGAGACCCAGTACTTC. The encoded protein is CASRRDLGSGGEVETQYF.

The CDR3 DNA reads TGTGCCTGGAGTGTACCCTGGGCAGCGACCATGAACACTGAAGCTTTCTTT. Encoded protein: CAWSVPWAATMNTEAFF. The chain employs TRBV30 and TRBJ1-1; D call uncertain. Trimming left V 0 bases short and J 0 bases short, with 17 bases between. This CDR3 comprises 17 residues. Germline CDR1 reads GTSNPN; CDR2 reads SVGIG (reference sequence).

The chain carries TRBV6-2 or TRBV6-3 and TRBJ2-1; TRBD2 matches at 7 bases. Germline assignment: CDR1 MNHEY and CDR2 SVGEGT. This CDR3 contains 15 residues. Unmatched junction bases numbered 8, after V lost 7 bases and J lost 2 bases. Written as DNA, the CDR3 is TGTGCCAGCAAGCCAGGGAGGGGAGCCTACAATGAGCAGTTCTTC. Protein: CASKPGRGAYNEQFF.

In the case of this clonotype: A much larger clone sits a single nucleotide away, making a read error possible. This sequence joins TRBV7-8 and TRBJ1-4; 7 bases agree with TRBD1. CDR1 and CDR2 (germline): SGHVS, FQNEAQ. The CDR3 loop spans 18 amino acids. The V and J ends lost 0 bases and 6 bases, in that order; junction bases with no gene match: 13. The CDR3 spells CASSLAHRGFIEDEKLFF. CDR3 nucleotide sequence: TGTGCCAGCAGCTTAGCCCACAGGGGCTTCATTGAGGATGAAAAACTGTTTTTT.

In its sample, this clonotype was seen a few times. V gene TRBV19 combines with J gene TRBJ2-4; perhaps TRBD1 as D (6 bases). The germline CDR1 and CDR2 sequences are LNHDA and SQIVND (reference sequence). The ends were cut back, 8 bases at V and 1 base at J, with 18 bases in the middle. The CDR3 extends over 16 amino acids. The CDR3, as DNA: TGTGCCAGTGCCAGGGGACCTGAGGGTGCCAAAAACATTCAGTACTTC. This gives the protein CASARGPEGAKNIQYF.

This clonotype was detected a few times. V is TRBV7-6 and J is TRBJ2-1; 8 nucleotides align to TRBD2. The V segment lost 4 bases and the J segment 11 bases; nucleotides outside the gene matches: 7. Germline CDR1 reads SGHVS; CDR2 reads FNYEAQ. The CDR3 runs to 13 residues. As DNA, the CDR3 is TGTGCCAGCAGCTCCAGCGGGAGCCAACAGCAGTTCTTC. Protein: CASSSSGSQQQFF.

This chain joins TRBV18 and TRBJ1-5; a possible D gene is TRBD1 (6 bases). Trimming cost V 6 bases and J 4 bases, with 13 bases left between them. Germline loops: CDR1 KGHSH, CDR2 LQKENI. There are 14 residues in the CDR3. CDR3 bases: TGTGCCAGCTCTCAGGAGAGGGGGAATCAGCCCCAGCATTTT. As protein: CASSQERGNQPQHF.

This clonotype was found a few times. The chain uses TRBV5-1 and TRBJ1-1; maybe TRBD1 (5 bases). The germline V and J ends were trimmed by 1 base and 4 bases, with 17 bases remaining between them. The germline V gene has CDR1 SGHRS and CDR2 YFSETQ. The CDR3 has 16 amino acids. CDR3 loop: CASSLRPQGIGTEAFF. DNA for the CDR3: TGCGCCAGCAGCTTGAGGCCCCAGGGTATCGGCACTGAAGCTTTCTTT.

This rearrangement joins TRBV27 to TRBJ2-7, with 7 bases aligning to TRBD2. Trimming cost V 5 bases and J 2 bases; bases outside gene matches: 6. The CDR3 contains 14 residues. CDR1 is MNHEY, CDR2 SMNVEV, per germline (reference sequence). In DNA form, the CDR3 reads TGTGCCAGCAGTCAAAGCGGGGCAGCCTACGAGCAGTACGTC. It translates to CASSQSGAAYEQYV.

This clonotype was counted a few times. This chain uses TRBV7-2 with TRBJ1-2, with TRBD1 matching over 9 bases. CDR3 length equals 18 residues. Germline V gives CDR1 SGHTA, CDR2 FQGNSA. V was pared by 1 base and J by 6 bases, with 15 bases of the junction left unmatched. In nucleotides, the CDR3 is TGTGCCAGCAGCTTAGATGTAGGGACAGGGTTTGGTCCCAATGGCTACACCTTC. Its translation is CASSLDVGTGFGPNGYTF.

The chain employs TRBV20-1 and TRBJ2-3; weak D call: TRBD2 (6 bases). The CDR3 totals 13 residues. The V gene's germline CDR1 is DFQATT and CDR2 SNEGSKA (reference sequence). V lost 3 bases and J 4 bases, leaving 11 bases between the germline ends. The CDR3 nucleotides are TGCAGTGCTAGGAGTAGCGGCGCAGATACGCAGTATTTT. Protein product: CSARSSGADTQYF.

The chain is built from TRBV5-6 and TRBJ1-1; D gene ambiguous. Germline V gene sequence: CDR1 SGHDT, CDR2 YYEEEE. The V end was cut by 1 base, the J end by 10 bases, with 11 bases between. The CDR3 contains 12 residues. CDR3 protein: CASSLLGYGAFF. CDR3 bases: TGTGCCAGCAGCTTGTTAGGGTATGGAGCTTTCTTT.

This clonotype was seen only a few times. In DNA form, the CDR3 reads TGTGCCAGCAGCTTAAGCGTAGCGGGAGGGGGGGTCGAAGATACGCAGTATTTT. Protein: CASSLSVAGGGVEDTQYF. V usage is TRBV7-3 and J usage is TRBJ2-3, with 11 nucleotides matching TRBD2. CDR1 and CDR2 from the germline V gene are SGHTA and FQGTGA. CDR3 length equals 18 residues. Unmatched junction bases numbered 11, after V lost 1 base and J lost 5 bases.

The chain employs TRBV4-2 and TRBJ1-2, with 7 nucleotides matching TRBD1. From germline, CDR1 is LGHNA and CDR2 YNFKEQ. V lost 2 bases and J lost 2; bases outside the gene matches: 8. The CDR3 is 16 residues long. Here the CDR3 reads CASSQPGSGGNYGYTF. The CDR3 region has the DNA TGTGCCAGCAGCCAACCAGGCTCAGGGGGAAACTATGGCTACACCTTC.